What follows are 29 T cell receptor beta chains derived from one specimen sequenced in a study of blood T cells in healthy people across ages. The second PCR ran roughly 7 to 11 cycles with a sample-barcoded 5' primer and J-beta primers. In TCRdb, the 5' RACE reads were re-called with MiXCR into one record per CDR3 protein. This table holds around 650,000 distinct CDR3 sequences, around 41% found once. Sequencing was done on a sample of blood. These receptors came from a man aged 80 or over in good health.

This chain uses TRBV2 with TRBJ1-4; 8 bases are shared with TRBD1. The CDR3 contains 14 residues. Germline V gene data show CDR1 as SNHLY and CDR2 as FYNNEI. V gave up 6 bases and J gave up 4 bases; unmatched junction bases: 4. The CDR3 sequence is CASRDRVLNEKLFF. CDR3 nucleotide sequence: TGTGCCAGCAGGGACAGGGTGCTTAATGAAAAACTGTTTTTT. Using reference TRBV2 and TRBJ1-4 for the parts outside the CDR3, the full variable domain is EPEVTQTPSHQVTQMGQEVILRCVPISNHLYFYWYRQILGQKVEFLVSFYNNEISEKSEIFDDQFSVERPDGSNFTLKIRSTKLEDSAMYFCASRDRVLNEKLFFGSGTQLSVL.

This clonotype was counted only a few times. The junction departs from germline at one end; a sequencing error may be responsible. The rearrangement links TRBV12-3 or TRBV12-4 to TRBJ2-7, with 7 positions matching TRBD1. The CDR3 is 15 amino acids. CDR3 nucleotides: TGTGCCAGCAGCCAACAACAGGGGTCCTCCAACGAGCAGTACTTC. It is translated as CASSQQQGSSNEQYF.

The chain has TRBV7-8 and TRBJ1-5, with 8 bases fitting TRBD1. Germline CDR1 SGHVS, CDR2 FQNEAQ. The J segment lost 1 base and the V segment lost 6 bases, leaving 11 bases of the junction unmatched. This CDR3 region has 17 residues. CDR3: CASRLGSRGLSNQPQHF. Here the CDR3 DNA reads TGTGCCAGCAGGCTAGGGTCCAGGGGGCTGAGCAATCAGCCCCAGCATTTT.

This clonotype was observed at least ten times. The chain combines TRBV7-9 with TRBJ2-7, with TRBD1 identical over 8 bases. CDR3 size: 15 residues. V lost 2 bases and J lost 5; bases outside the gene matches: 8. Germline-derived CDR1 and CDR2 are SEHNR and FQNEAQ (reference sequence). In DNA, the CDR3 is TGTGCCAGCAGCTTATTAGGCCAGGGGGCCCACGAGCAGTACTTC. It codes for CASSLLGQGAHEQYF.

The chain has TRBV9 and TRBJ2-7; D is perhaps TRBD2 (5 bases). Looked up from germline, CDR1 is SGDLS and CDR2 is YYNGEE. Trimming took 5 bases from V and 6 from J, leaving 18 bases between them. The CDR3 loop spans 14 amino acids. This CDR3 is CASSPGNSRVEQYF. The CDR3 DNA follows: TGTGCCAGCAGTCCGGGGAACTCAAGGGTCGAGCAGTACTTC.

To note about this clonotype: One end of the junction varies from germline; a read error may be responsible. V gene TRBV4-2 combines with J gene TRBJ2-3; 10 bases are shared with TRBD2. Germline values: CDR1 LGHNA, CDR2 YNFKEQ. This CDR3 contains 16 residues. CDR3 nucleotide sequence: TGTGCCAGCAGCACACAACTAGCGGGACGTGCAGAGACGCAGTATTTT. It translates to CASSTQLAGRAETQYF.

This clonotype was seen at least ten times. The J gene is TRBJ1-2, the V gene TRBV7-9; D remains ambiguous. The CDR3 contains 14 residues. Trimming removed 3 bases at V and 0 bases at J, with 8 bases between. CDR1 is SEHNR, CDR2 FQNEAQ, per germline (reference sequence). The CDR3 coding sequence is TGTGCCAGCAGCTTCGGAAAAGCTAACTATGGCTACACCTTC. Its protein is CASSFGKANYGYTF. The full variable domain, with the rest looked up from reference TRBV7-9 and TRBJ1-2, is DTGVSQNPRHKITKRGQNVTFRCDPISEHNRLYWYRQTLGQGPEFLTYFQNEAQLEKSRLLSDRFSAERPKGSFSTLEIQRTEQGDSAMYLCASSFGKANYGYTFGSGTRLTVV.

This clonotype was seen at least ten times. The J gene is TRBJ2-5, the V gene TRBV13; TRBD1 matches 9 bases. Germline V lookup: CDR1 PRHDT, CDR2 FYEKMQ (reference sequence). This CDR3 contains 15 residues. V trimming: 4 bases; J trimming: 5 bases; junction bases outside the gene matches: 8. The CDR3 DNA follows: TGTGCCAGCAGCTCGCCTGGGACAGGGAGGGAGACCCAGTACTTC. It yields the protein CASSSPGTGRETQYF.

This clonotype was observed a few times. This chain uses TRBV20-1 with TRBJ2-7, with 9 bases aligning to TRBD2. Germline V gene data show CDR1 as DFQATT and CDR2 as SNEGSKA (reference sequence). The CDR3 is made up of 15 amino acids. The junction had 13 bases not matched to a gene; V was cut back by 8 bases and J by 2 bases. The CDR3 is CSLLREGGVTYEQYF. CDR3 nucleotides: TGCAGTCTACTGCGGGAGGGCGGGGTTACCTACGAGCAGTACTTC.

The chain has TRBV10-3 and TRBJ2-1, with TRBD1 identical over 7 bases. The CDR3 totals 13 residues. V dropped 6 bases and J dropped 10; count of bases not matched to a gene: 9. Germline V lookup: CDR1 ENHRY, CDR2 SYGVKD. As DNA, the CDR3 is TGTGCCATCAGAGGACAGGACCCCAAGGAGCAGTTCTTC. It translates to CAIRGQDPKEQFF.

In its sample, this clonotype was seen a few times. This chain joins TRBV14 and TRBJ1-6; weak D call: TRBD1 (5 bases). CDR1 and CDR2 (germline): SGHDN, FVKESK. The CDR3 runs 15 residues. The ends were cut back, 1 base at V and 7 bases at J, with 11 bases in the middle. CDR3 residues: CASSQAQGGNSPLHF. The CDR3 nucleotides read TGTGCCAGCAGCCAAGCTCAGGGTGGGAATTCACCCCTCCACTTT.

This clonotype was detected many times. J is TRBJ1-2 and V is TRBV7-2; D call uncertain. Trimming stripped 1 base from V and 5 bases from J, with 5 bases between. CDR1 and CDR2 (germline): SGHTA, FQGNSA. The CDR3 is 12 amino acids. The CDR3 region is CASSLEGYGYTF. CDR3 coding DNA: TGTGCCAGCAGCTTAGAAGGGTATGGCTACACCTTC. Based on the CDR3 plus reference TRBV7-2 and TRBJ1-2, the full variable domain is GAGVSQSPSNKVTEKGKDVELRCDPISGHTALYWYRQSLGQGLEFLIYFQGNSAPDKSGLPSDRFSAERTGGSVSTLTIQRTQQEDSAVYLCASSLEGYGYTFGSGTRLTVV.

This clonotype was found a few times. The gene calls are TRBV20-1 and TRBJ2-1; 10 bases are shared with TRBD2. Trimming took 2 bases from V and 6 from J; bases not matched to a gene: 7. Germline CDR1 reads DFQATT; CDR2 reads SNEGSKA (reference sequence). The CDR3 consists of 15 residues. CDR3 sequence: CSARNPGTSVNEQFF. The CDR3 DNA is TGCAGTGCTAGAAATCCCGGGACTAGCGTCAATGAGCAGTTCTTC.

V usage is TRBV29-1 and J usage is TRBJ2-1; 8 bases map to TRBD2. TRBJ2-7 explains the end of the DNA better; the J call may be wrong. CDR3 length: 15 residues. Germline assignment: CDR1 SQVTM and CDR2 ANQGSEA. The CDR3 DNA reads TGCAGCGTTGACCGAAGCGGGAGCTCCTACAATGAGCAGTACTTC. Its protein product is CSVDRSGSSYNEQYF.

V is TRBV6-2 or TRBV6-3 and J is TRBJ2-3; D gene unclear. Trimming shortened V by 5 bases and J by 1 base, and 7 bases separated the two germline ends. The CDR3 is 13 residues long. CDR1 and CDR2 from the germline V gene are MNHEY and SVGEGT. CDR3 sequence (DNA): TGTGCCAGCAGTACCCGACGCACAGATACGCAGTATTTT. Translating it yields CASSTRRTDTQYF.

V is TRBV6-2 or TRBV6-3 and J is TRBJ2-5, with D tentatively TRBD2 (5 bases). The CDR3 runs 14 residues. Trimming stripped 0 bases from V and 5 bases from J, with 10 bases between. CDR1 is MNHEY and CDR2 is SVGEGT in the germline V gene. Written as DNA, the CDR3 is TGTGCCAGCAGTTACTCATTCCCGGGGGAGACCCAGTACTTC. Its translation: CASSYSFPGETQYF.

There are a few counts of this clonotype. The rearrangement links TRBV20-1 to TRBJ1-5; TRBD1 agrees at 9 bases. Germline CDR1 reads DFQATT; CDR2 reads SNEGSKA (reference sequence). Losses at the gene ends were 5 bases for V and 4 bases for J; bases not matched to a gene: 9. The CDR3 has 15 residues. CDR3 protein: CSAGPRTGVNQPQHF. In DNA, the CDR3 is TGCAGTGCTGGCCCCCGGACAGGGGTAAATCAGCCCCAGCATTTT.

This clonotype appeared many times. CDR3 loop: CASRLQGQEQYF. The CDR3 DNA reads TGTGCCAGCAGGCTACAGGGGCAAGAGCAGTACTTC. This chain connects TRBV12-3 or TRBV12-4 to TRBJ2-5; 7 bases are shared with TRBD1. The CDR3 runs to 12 residues. V dropped 6 bases and J dropped 11; count of bases not matched to a gene: 9.

Comments on this clonotype: Since a much larger clone is just one base distant, this may be a read error. The chain carries TRBV7-3 and TRBJ2-7, with TRBD1 matching over 8 bases. Germline CDR1 is SGHTA and CDR2 is FQGTGA. CDR3 size: 13 residues. CDR3 in amino acids: CTSSFDRGYEQYF. CDR3 nucleotide sequence: TGTACCAGCAGCTTCGACAGGGGCTACGAGCAGTACTTC.

This clonotype has only one observation. This chain uses TRBV4-1 with TRBJ1-5, with TRBD1 matching over 7 bases. Per the germline V gene, CDR1 is MGHRA and CDR2 is YSYEKL. Trimming at V came to 4 bases and at J to 7 bases, leaving 10 bases not matched to a gene. The CDR3 runs 15 residues. CDR3 DNA sequence: TGCGCCAGCAGCCGCTACGACAGGACAGGCCAGCCCCAGCATTTT. This codes for CASSRYDRTGQPQHF.

V gene TRBV2 combines with J gene TRBJ2-5; 8 bases are shared with TRBD2. After removal of 3 bases from V and 11 bases from J, the junction contained 17 bases not matched to a gene. This CDR3 spans 16 amino acids. Germline CDR1 and CDR2: SNHLY and FYNNEI. The CDR3 region is CASSEQAGVSSNEQYF. CDR3 coding DNA: TGTGCCAGCAGTGAGCAAGCGGGAGTTAGTAGCAATGAGCAGTACTTC.

This clonotype was recorded a few times. The gene calls are TRBV6-2 or TRBV6-3 and TRBJ2-7, with 14 positions matching TRBD2. V shed 4 bases and J 4 bases; nucleotides not matched to a gene: 6. The CDR3 has 16 amino acids. Per germline, CDR1 MNHEY and CDR2 SVGEGT. CDR3 DNA: TGTGCCAGCAGTTCGCCCCGGACTAGCGGGAGGTACGAGCAGTACTTC. Translating gives CASSSPRTSGRYEQYF.

The genes are TRBV29-1 and TRBJ1-2, with 10 bases lining up with TRBD1. Germline CDR1 reads SQVTM; CDR2 reads ANQGSEA. There are 13 residues in the CDR3. The CDR3 DNA is TGCAGTGCACAGACAGGGGGCGGCTATGGCTACACCTTC. This gives the protein CSAQTGGGYGYTF.

This chain joins TRBV4-3 and TRBJ2-3, with TRBD2 matching 8 bases. CDR1 is LGHNA, CDR2 YSLEER, per germline. The CDR3 has 16 amino acids. After removal of 1 base from V and 2 bases from J, the junction contained 5 bases not matched to a gene. This CDR3 is CASSQGVAGNTDTQYF. The DNA for the CDR3 is TGCGCCAGCAGCCAAGGTGTAGCGGGAAACACAGATACGCAGTATTTT.

The gene calls are TRBV7-9 and TRBJ1-5; 8 nucleotides match TRBD1. The CDR3 is 13 residues long. CDR1 is SEHNR, CDR2 FQNEAQ, per germline (reference sequence). The V gene end was trimmed by 2 bases and the J gene end by 12 bases; junction bases not matched to a gene: 6. CDR3 amino acids: CASSLRGTGGQHF. The CDR3 coding sequence is TGTGCCAGCAGCTTAAGGGGGACAGGAGGCCAGCATTTT.

This chain joins TRBV3-1 and TRBJ2-3; D gene unclear. Trimming cost V 6 bases and J 1 base, with 5 bases left between them. CDR3 length: 12 amino acids. Germline lookup yields CDR1 LGHDT and CDR2 YNNKEL (reference sequence). CDR3 loop: CASRDGTDTQYF. DNA for the CDR3: TGTGCCAGCAGAGATGGCACAGATACGCAGTATTTT.

On this clonotype itself: The junction departs from germline at one end; a sequencing error may be responsible. This chain connects TRBV20-1 to TRBJ1-4; TRBD1 aligns across 8 bases. This CDR3 spans 15 amino acids. Germline-derived CDR1 and CDR2 are DFQATT and SNEGSKA (reference sequence). CDR3 nucleotides: TGCGGTGCTAGAGATCAGACAGGGGCTAATGAAAAACTGTTTTTT. Translated: CGARDQTGANEKLFF.

This clonotype was found a few times. The chain combines TRBV20-1 with TRBJ2-7; perhaps TRBD2 as D (5 bases). From germline, CDR1 is DFQATT and CDR2 SNEGSKA (reference sequence). The germline V and J ends were trimmed by 0 bases and 0 bases, with 15 bases remaining between them. This CDR3 comprises 16 residues. Written as DNA, the CDR3 is TGCAGTGCTAGAGATGGGAGCGGCCTAAGCTCCTACGAGCAGTACTTC. Translation gives CSARDGSGLSSYEQYF.

The chain links TRBV5-5 to TRBJ2-3; tentative D call: TRBD2 (6 bases). This CDR3 is 17 amino acids long. Germline CDR1 SGHKS, CDR2 YYEKEE (reference sequence). Trimming removed 0 bases from V and 0 bases from J, with 14 bases in between. The CDR3 nucleotides are TGTGCCAGCAGCTTGGCCCTAGCGAGGGGTAGCACAGATACGCAGTATTTT. This translates into CASSLALARGSTDTQYF.